Below, 8 T cell receptor beta chains from the same sample are listed, as sequenced in a study of early T cells in non-severe SARS-CoV-2 infection. TCRdb re-derived calls from the 5' RACE reads in MiXCR, one entry per CDR3 protein. The table records 65,000 to 85,000 distinct CDR3 sequences, 15% to 17% of them present only once. Sequencing was carried out using whole blood. These receptors originate from an adult who was a healthcare worker with PCR-confirmed SARS-CoV-2 infection or an uninfected control (not recorded which).

This clonotype was observed a handful of times. The gene calls are TRBV7-8 and TRBJ2-7, with 7 bases identical to TRBD1. The CDR3 is made up of 15 amino acids. Trimming took 2 bases from V and 2 from J; bases not matched to a gene: 6. Germline V gene sequence: CDR1 SGHVS, CDR2 FQNEAQ. CDR3 sequence reads: CASSLSGGQAYEQYF. CDR3 nucleotides: TGTGCCAGCAGCTTATCGGGTGGACAGGCCTACGAGCAGTACTTC.

The chain links TRBV6-2 or TRBV6-3 to TRBJ1-2, with D hard to call. CDR1 is MNHEY and CDR2 is SVGEGT in the germline V gene. The CDR3 extends over 11 amino acids. V was shortened by 4 bases and J by 8 bases, with 8 bases between the two germline ends. The DNA for the CDR3 is TGTGCCAGCAGTTCGGCGGGAGGCTACACCTTC. Its protein product is CASSSAGGYTF.

The chain uses TRBV27 and TRBJ2-7, with TRBD2 identical over 7 bases. With V trimmed by 3 bases and J by 0 bases, 5 bases remained unmatched. Germline V gives CDR1 MNHEY, CDR2 SMNVEV (reference sequence). The CDR3 sequence is 15 residues long. The CDR3 sequence is CASSFGAGYSYEQYF. The CDR3 nucleotides read TGTGCCAGCAGTTTTGGAGCGGGGTACTCCTACGAGCAGTACTTC.

This chain links TRBV6-5 with TRBJ1-4; 9 bases match TRBD1. Germline values: CDR1 MNHEY, CDR2 SVGAGI. CDR3 length equals 15 residues. V lost 4 bases to trimming and J lost 10 bases; unmatched junction nucleotides: 10. The CDR3 bases are TGTGCCAGCAGTTCCGCAGGACAGGGGTTTGGAAAACTGTTTTTT. Its protein product is CASSSAGQGFGKLFF.

A few counts support this clonotype. The chain uses TRBV12-3 or TRBV12-4 and TRBJ1-1; D may be TRBD1 (6 bases). The CDR3 has 14 amino acids. Trimming took off 8 bases at V and 3 bases at J, with 16 bases between the two ends. The CDR3 DNA is TGTGCCAGCCGGCTGGGGGGGGCCTACACTGAAGCTTTCTTT. Translated: CASRLGGAYTEAFF.

This clonotype occurred a few times. The chain employs TRBV19 and TRBJ1-2; possible D gene TRBD1, 5 bases. V lost 5 bases and J lost 2, with 15 bases in between. This CDR3 is 15 amino acids long. Germline CDR1 reads LNHDA; CDR2 reads SQIVND (reference sequence). The CDR3 DNA reads TGTGCCAGTAGTTCCGGGGCGGGCGACAACTATGGCTACACCTTC. Translation gives CASSSGAGDNYGYTF. Combining the CDR3 with reference TRBV19 and TRBJ1-2 gives the whole variable domain DGGITQSPKYLFRKEGQNVTLSCEQNLNHDAMYWYRQDPGQGLRLIYYSQIVNDFQKGDIAEGYSVSREKKESFPLTVTSAQKNPTAFYLCASSSGAGDNYGYTFGSGTRLTVV.

The chain is built from TRBV29-1 and TRBJ1-3, with D uncertain. Germline CDR1 SQVTM, CDR2 ANQGSEA. There are 14 residues in the CDR3. The V end was cut by 7 bases, the J end by 0 bases, with 13 bases between. The CDR3 loop reads CSALVSSSGNTIYF. CDR3 DNA sequence: TGCAGCGCCCTGGTGTCGAGCTCTGGAAACACCATATATTTT.

Only a few counts were recorded for this clonotype. This chain connects TRBV11-2 to TRBJ1-4; D not resolved. This CDR3 has 13 amino acids. With 1 base removed from V and 5 bases from J, the gap between germline ends came to 5 bases. Germline V gives CDR1 SGHAT, CDR2 FQNNGV. The CDR3 protein is CASSLGPNEKLFF. DNA for the CDR3: TGTGCCAGCAGCTTAGGTCCCAATGAAAAACTGTTTTTT.